These 6 T cell receptor beta chains originate from one sample sequenced in a study of blood T cell repertoires in COVID-19. The protocol was immunoSEQ multiplex PCR, while the TCRdb copy is restricted to in-frame clones and leaves out a portion. Seen here are 52,000 or so clones, roughly 85% observed once, and the top ten hold 5.5% to 6%. The sequencing input was peripheral blood. The receptor source for this set is a human donor in a cohort sampled during active or convalescent COVID-19.

This clone was seen a single time. V is TRBV7-2 and J is TRBJ2-5; the D gene is possibly TRBD2 (6 bases). Trimming removed 4 bases at V and 4 bases at J, with 16 bases between. CDR1 and CDR2 (germline): SGHTA, FQGNSA. The CDR3 runs to 15 residues. The CDR3 coding sequence is TGTGCCAGCAGCTCCTTGGACGGGGGAGCAGAGACCCAGTACTTC. Translating gives CASSSLDGGAETQYF.

The chain combines TRBV4-2 with TRBJ1-3, with 9 bases identical to TRBD1. Losses at the gene ends were 7 bases for V and 2 bases for J; bases not matched to a gene: 9. Germline values: CDR1 LGHNA, CDR2 YNFKEQ. This CDR3 is 16 amino acids long. The CDR3 reads CASNQIQGAAGNTIYF. In DNA, the CDR3 is TGTGCCAGCAACCAGATACAGGGGGCTGCTGGAAACACCATATATTTT.

In its sample, this clone was seen a few times. The chain employs TRBV7-8 and TRBJ2-7; TRBD1 matches at 7 bases. The germline V gene has CDR1 SGHVS and CDR2 FQNEAQ. There are 15 residues in the CDR3. The ends lost 5 bases at V and 2 bases at J; junction bases unmatched: 9. This CDR3 reads CASSPGQLGPYEQYF. In DNA form, the CDR3 reads TGTGCCAGCAGCCCGGGACAGCTAGGCCCCTACGAGCAGTACTTC.

The V and J genes are TRBV12-5 and TRBJ2-3; a weak D match, TRBD2 (5 bases). This CDR3 has 14 residues. The ends were cut back, 6 bases at V and 4 bases at J, with 14 bases in the middle. The germline gives CDR1 LGHNT, CDR2 FRNRAP. The CDR3 bases are TGTGCTAGTGGGGCCGGAGGTAGCGCAGATACGCAGTATTTT. This codes for CASGAGGSADTQYF.

The chain uses TRBV19 and TRBJ1-5, with 9 bases that match TRBD1. The CDR3 runs 15 residues. The V gene's germline CDR1 is LNHDA and CDR2 SQIVND (reference sequence). The trim removed 5 bases at V and 7 bases at J, leaving 9 bases unmatched. CDR3 protein: CASSPSRDRDQPQHF. For the CDR3, the DNA is TGTGCCAGTAGTCCGTCCCGGGACAGGGACCAGCCCCAGCATTTT.

This clone was counted a few times. CDR3 nucleotide sequence: TGTGCCAGCAGGCGAACTAGCGGGGGGCCGTACGAGCAGTACTTC. Translating it yields CASRRTSGGPYEQYF. This chain connects TRBV7-2 to TRBJ2-7; the match to TRBD2 covers 12 bases. V was clipped by 6 bases and J by 4 bases; unmatched bases: 7. The CDR3 is made up of 15 amino acids. Germline V gene lookup returns CDR1 SGHTA and CDR2 FQGNSA.